This T cell receptor beta chain derives from a study of immune characterization of retroperitoneal liposarcoma (dated by TCRdb to about 2019). Receptor libraries were prepared by PCR. Sequencing was performed on a NextSeq 500. TCRdb reworked the public reads: Q25 trimming with fastp, MiXCR clone assembly, productive beta chains retained. For every CDR3 protein sequence, its rows merge into one entry that carries the most common genes and DNA. This sample gives around 20,000 distinct CDR3 sequences in total; 37% of them show up just once. The ten biggest clones cover around 7.4% of the sample. Worth noting for this clonotype: The target of this receptor is not known. No much larger clone exists at a distance of one base, and base qualities are not known.

Sample: blood. The clonotype was recovered from a male donor with retroperitoneal liposarcoma.

The CDR3 region has the sequence CASSAPLRGRGIPSTQYF. The DNA is as follows: TGTGCCAGCAGCGCCCCCCTCCGGGGCCGCGGTATCCCCTCGACCCAGTACTTC. The chain was built from TRBV11-3 and TRBJ2-7, with the D assignment possibly TRBD1 or TRBD2, given 5 matching bases for each. The J call may be in error: the DNA end matches TRBJ2-5 better. From the germline V gene, CDR1 is SGHNT and CDR2 is YENEEA. There are 18 amino acids in the CDR3, from cysteine to phenylalanine inclusive. Only the CDR3 portion is preserved as DNA: 54 bases, with reading frame beginning at the first base.